Following are 23 T cell receptor beta chains from one sample sequenced in a study of technical replicates of blood from four donors. Method: immunoSEQ multiplex PCR; TCRdb's copy keeps in-frame clones and lacks some. The repertoire consists of about 14,000 clones, with less than 90% occurring once and the leading ten covering roughly 10%. Source material: PBMCs. The receptors stem from a human donor in good health.

V is TRBV5-1 and J is TRBJ2-1; D is possibly TRBD2 (5 bases). The V gene lost 0 bases and the J gene lost 0 bases, with 10 bases spanning the gap. The CDR3 is 16 residues long. Germline V gene lookup returns CDR1 SGHRS and CDR2 YFSETQ. The CDR3 DNA is TGCGCCAGCAGCTTGGCCGAGCGGAGCTCCTACAATGAGCAGTTCTTC. This codes for CASSLAERSSYNEQFF. Supplemented by reference TRBV5-1 and TRBJ2-1, the full variable domain reads KAGVTQTPRYLIKTRGQQVTLSCSPISGHRSVSWYQQTPGQGLQFLFEYFSETQRNKGNFPGRFSGRQFSNSRSEMNVSTLELGDSALYLCASSLAERSSYNEQFFGPGTRLTVL.

The V call is TRBV4-1, the J call TRBJ2-1; 12 nucleotides align to TRBD2. CDR3 length: 16 residues. V shed 0 bases, J shed 6 bases, and the junction held 3 bases outside the gene matches. Germline V gene sequence: CDR1 MGHRA, CDR2 YSYEKL. The CDR3 protein is CASSQETSGSFNEQFF. CDR3 in DNA: TGCGCCAGCAGCCAAGAGACTAGCGGGAGTTTCAATGAGCAGTTCTTC.

The V call is TRBV4-1, the J call TRBJ2-2; 7 bases agree with TRBD1. Germline V gives CDR1 MGHRA, CDR2 YSYEKL. V was clipped by 7 bases and J by 6 bases; unmatched bases: 8. The CDR3 totals 14 residues. The CDR3 loop reads CASTLDRAAGELFF. The DNA of the CDR3 is TGCGCCAGCACCCTCGACAGGGCGGCCGGGGAGCTGTTTTTT.

This clone was seen a few times. The V gene is TRBV6-6, the J gene TRBJ2-7; D unclear. Looked up from germline, CDR1 is MNHNY and CDR2 is SVGAGI (reference sequence). Trimming cost V 6 bases and J 3 bases, with 15 bases left between them. The CDR3 consists of 14 residues. The CDR3 spells CASSPRVPLYEQYF. The DNA for the CDR3 is TGTGCCAGCAGCCCACGGGTGCCTCTCTACGAGCAGTACTTC.

The CDR3 reads CASSVDSTGASGSQHF. The CDR3, as DNA: TGTGCCAGCAGCGTAGACTCAACAGGGGCCTCAGGGTCCCAGCATTTT. The chain combines TRBV7-2 with TRBJ1-5; TRBD1 matches at 7 bases. There are 16 residues in the CDR3. The trim removed 5 bases at V and 11 bases at J, leaving 18 bases unmatched. CDR1 and CDR2 from the germline V gene are SGHTA and FQGNSA. Filled out from reference TRBV7-2 and TRBJ1-5, the complete variable domain reads GAGVSQSPSNKVTEKGKDVELRCDPISGHTALYWYRQSLGQGLEFLIYFQGNSAPDKSGLPSDRFSAERTGGSVSTLTIQRTQQEDSAVYLCASSVDSTGASGSQHFGDGTRLSIL.

This chain connects TRBV7-9 to TRBJ2-1, with D possibly TRBD1 on 5 matching bases. The CDR3 spans 13 residues. The ends were cut back, 6 bases at V and 2 bases at J, with 8 bases in the middle. Per germline, CDR1 SEHNR and CDR2 FQNEAQ (reference sequence). The CDR3, as DNA: TGTGCCAGCAGTCAGGGCCCCTACAATGAGCAGTTCTTC. Encoded protein: CASSQGPYNEQFF.

The chain recombines TRBV11-3 with TRBJ2-1, with D tentatively TRBD2 (6 bases). The CDR3 runs to 15 residues. The V end lost 1 base, the J end lost 4 bases, and 11 bases lay between the germline ends. Germline V CDR1 and CDR2: SGHNT, YENEEA. The CDR3 loop is CASSLAGSRYNEQFF. CDR3 nucleotides: TGTGCCAGCAGCTTAGCCGGGAGCAGGTACAATGAGCAGTTCTTC. Full variable domain (outside the CDR3, taken from reference TRBV11-3 and TRBJ2-1): EAGVVQSPRYKIIEKKQPVAFWCNPISGHNTLYWYLQNLGQGPELLIRYENEEAVDDSQLPKDRFSAERLKGVDSTLKIQPAELGDSAVYLCASSLAGSRYNEQFFGPGTRLTVL.

This chain joins TRBV10-3 and TRBJ1-2; 9 nucleotides match TRBD1. J was trimmed by 4 bases and V by 6 bases; bases with no gene match: 6. The V gene's germline CDR1 is ENHRY and CDR2 SYGVKD. The CDR3 covers 14 residues. CDR3 DNA: TGTGCCATCAGGGAACAGGGGGCTGGCTATGGCTACACCTTC. Residues: CAIREQGAGYGYTF.

The rearrangement uses TRBV4-1 and TRBJ2-7; perhaps TRBD1 as D (5 bases). Germline lookup yields CDR1 MGHRA and CDR2 YSYEKL. Between the trimmed V and J ends, which lost 0 bases and 7 bases, there was a span of 19 bases. This CDR3 is 16 amino acids long. The CDR3 protein is CASSQDYGRDVREQYF. The DNA for the CDR3 is TGCGCCAGCAGCCAAGATTACGGCAGGGATGTACGGGAGCAGTACTTC.

The chain carries TRBV9 and TRBJ1-3, with a tentative D call TRBD1 (6 bases). Germline V gives CDR1 SGDLS, CDR2 YYNGEE. V was cut by 3 bases and J by 2 bases, with 18 bases left in between. The CDR3 is 17 residues long. This CDR3 is CASSADPTGYPGNTIYF. The CDR3, as DNA: TGTGCCAGCAGCGCCGATCCAACAGGGTACCCTGGAAACACCATATATTTT.

The chain employs TRBV29-1 and TRBJ2-3; 10 nucleotides line up with TRBD2. The germline V gene has CDR1 SQVTM and CDR2 ANQGSEA. The V and J ends lost 5 bases and 1 base, in that order; junction bases with no gene match: 3. The CDR3 is made up of 14 amino acids. As DNA, the CDR3 is TGCAGCGTTTCCGGGACTAGCGGCACAGATACGCAGTATTTT. This sequence encodes CSVSGTSGTDTQYF.

This sequence joins TRBV11-3 and TRBJ2-1; the D gene is possibly TRBD2 (6 bases). Trimming pared 5 bases from V and 8 bases from J, leaving 16 bases between. Germline lookup yields CDR1 SGHNT and CDR2 YENEEA. This CDR3 is built from 14 residues. The CDR3 protein is CASSPQGLSDEQFF. The CDR3 coding sequence is TGTGCCAGCAGCCCCCAGGGACTTTCGGATGAGCAGTTCTTC.

This chain uses TRBV6-6 with TRBJ2-2; possible D gene TRBD2, 6 bases. Germline-derived CDR1 and CDR2 are MNHNY and SVGAGI (reference sequence). The CDR3 has 16 amino acids. Trimming shortened V by 2 bases and J by 4 bases, and 14 bases separated the two germline ends. CDR3 bases: TGTGCCAGCAGTTACGGGACTGGCGTTGGCACCGGGGAGCTGTTTTTT. As protein: CASSYGTGVGTGELFF.

This sequence joins TRBV28 and TRBJ2-7, with 7 bases matching TRBD2. The CDR3 is made up of 15 amino acids. The germline CDR1 and CDR2 sequences are MDHEN and SYDVKM. V lost 4 bases, J lost 1 base, and 7 bases stayed unmatched. The CDR3 coding sequence is TGTGCCAGCAGTTGGGAAGAAGCGGGGTCCTACGAGCAGTACTTC. Protein product: CASSWEEAGSYEQYF.

The chain combines TRBV2 with TRBJ1-2; 9 bases line up with TRBD1. The CDR3 is 13 amino acids. The germline CDR1 and CDR2 sequences are SNHLY and FYNNEI. After removal of 5 bases from V and 7 bases from J, the junction contained 5 bases not matched to a gene. The CDR3 is CASSPGQGTGYTF. CDR3 DNA: TGTGCCAGCAGTCCCGGACAGGGGACTGGCTACACCTTC.

This chain joins TRBV5-8 and TRBJ1-2, with 8 bases aligning to TRBD1. CDR1 and CDR2 (germline): SGHTS, YDEGEE. This CDR3 region has 13 residues. V shed 4 bases, J shed 8 bases, and the junction held 7 bases outside the gene matches. The CDR3, as DNA: TGTGCCAGCAGCCAGACAGGGGACGGCGGCTACACCTTC. The encoded protein is CASSQTGDGGYTF.

V gene TRBV9 combines with J gene TRBJ1-4; tentatively, D is TRBD1 (6 bases). Germline CDR1 and CDR2: SGDLS and YYNGEE. The CDR3 totals 15 residues. Trimming shortened V by 2 bases and J by 5 bases, and 13 bases separated the two germline ends. CDR3 residues: CASSVRGKENEKLFF. For the CDR3, the DNA is TGTGCCAGCAGCGTCAGGGGAAAGGAGAATGAAAAACTGTTTTTT.

The chain uses TRBV27 and TRBJ2-1; 9 nucleotides line up with TRBD1. In germline, CDR1 is MNHEY, CDR2 SMNVEV (reference sequence). Trimming removed 5 bases from V and 3 bases from J; junction bases left unmatched: 11. The CDR3 is made up of 17 amino acids. CDR3 coding DNA: TGTGCCAGCAGTAGGGAGATAGGGACAGGGAACTACAATGAGCAGTTCTTC. It codes for CASSREIGTGNYNEQFF.

The V gene is TRBV5-1, the J gene TRBJ2-1; D remains unclear. The CDR3 is 11 amino acids. The V gene lost 0 bases and the J gene lost 9 bases, with 4 bases spanning the gap. The V gene's germline CDR1 is SGHRS and CDR2 YFSETQ. This chain's CDR3 is CASSLGAEQFF. In nucleotides, the CDR3 is TGCGCCAGCAGCTTGGGGGCTGAGCAGTTCTTC. The full variable domain, with the rest looked up from reference TRBV5-1 and TRBJ2-1, is KAGVTQTPRYLIKTRGQQVTLSCSPISGHRSVSWYQQTPGQGLQFLFEYFSETQRNKGNFPGRFSGRQFSNSRSEMNVSTLELGDSALYLCASSLGAEQFFGPGTRLTVL.

This chain links TRBV28 with TRBJ1-1; D unresolved. CDR1 is MDHEN and CDR2 is SYDVKM in the germline V gene. V was clipped by 5 bases and J by 0 bases, with 13 bases between them. There are 15 residues in the CDR3. The CDR3: CASSPFTNMNTEAFF. Written as DNA, the CDR3 is TGTGCCAGCAGTCCCTTCACGAACATGAACACTGAAGCTTTCTTT.

Remarks on this clone: Other DNA sequences in this specimen translate into the identical CDR3. In DNA, the CDR3 is TGTGCCAGCAGCCGAGGGACAGCTGGAAACACCATATATTTT. Translating gives CASSRGTAGNTIYF. The chain combines TRBV14 with TRBJ1-3; 7 bases match TRBD1. The CDR3 is made up of 14 amino acids. Germline trimming cut 4 bases from V and 2 bases from J; bases unmatched to any gene: 2. In germline, CDR1 is SGHDN, CDR2 FVKESK.

This chain connects TRBV6-1 to TRBJ2-7, with 10 bases that match TRBD1. The CDR3 runs to 16 residues. The ends lost 4 bases at V and 1 base at J; junction bases unmatched: 7. The germline V gene has CDR1 MNHNS and CDR2 SASEGT. CDR3 region: CASSGPPGQGSYEQYF. For the CDR3, the DNA is TGTGCCAGCAGTGGTCCGCCGGGACAGGGGTCCTACGAGCAGTACTTC.

As to this clone: The DNA is omitted, as the CDR3 cannot be located on it reliably, and the CDR3 follows TCRdb's listing. This chain connects TRBV28 to TRBJ2-7; the DNA was not used to check the table's D call, TRBD2. CDR1 is MDHEN, CDR2 SYDVKM, per germline. The CDR3 spans 15 amino acids, including both terminal residues. This CDR3 reads CASSTSGSSTYEQYF.